A single sample is the source of the 20 T cell receptor beta chains below, sequenced in a study of cytomegalovirus exposure and HLA in healthy donors. TCRdb's copy holds only in-frame clones and misses some; the assay was immunoSEQ multiplex PCR. The sample has almost 75,000 clones; 85% are singletons. The sequenced sample consisted of PBMCs. These receptor sequences come from a man younger than 40 in good health and CMV-seronegative.

The chain carries TRBV28 and TRBJ2-7; D unclear. This CDR3 comprises 15 residues. V shed 3 bases and J shed 7 bases, with 19 bases lying between them. Germline CDR1 and CDR2: MDHEN and SYDVKM. CDR3 DNA sequence: TGTGCCAGCAGTTTTATGAGGTATTTCTCGTTGGAGCAGTACTTC. It specifies CASSFMRYFSLEQYF. The whole variable domain, remainder taken from reference TRBV28 and TRBJ2-7, is DVKVTQSSRYLVKRTGEKVFLECVQDMDHENMFWYRQDPGLGLRLIYFSYDVKMKEKGDIPEGYSVSREKKERFSLILESASTNQTSMYLCASSFMRYFSLEQYFGPGTRLTVT.

V and J are TRBV18 and TRBJ2-7; D unresolved. Trimming took off 4 bases at V and 3 bases at J, with 13 bases between the two ends. The germline CDR1 and CDR2 sequences are KGHSH and LQKENI. The CDR3 is 14 amino acids. The CDR3 DNA reads TGTGCCAGCTCACTCTCGACACAGAGCTACGAGCAGTACGTC. Amino acids: CASSLSTQSYEQYV.

To note about this clone: At the DNA level, this CDR3 is encoded by other sequences in the same sample as well. The chain is built from TRBV4-3 and TRBJ2-1; unclear D gene. V lost 0 bases and J 5 bases, leaving 5 bases between the germline ends. CDR3 length: 13 amino acids. The germline V gene has CDR1 LGHNA and CDR2 YSLEER. The CDR3 DNA follows: TGCGCCAGCAGCCAAGAATTAAACAATGAGCAGTTCTTC. As protein: CASSQELNNEQFF.

CDR3 DNA sequence: TGCGCCAGCAGCCTCAGACAGGGAGTCTATGGCTACACCTTC. It encodes CASSLRQGVYGYTF. This chain connects TRBV4-1 to TRBJ1-2; TRBD1 matches 7 bases. CDR3 size: 14 residues. After removal of 4 bases from V and 4 bases from J, the junction contained 6 bases not matched to a gene. Germline lookup yields CDR1 MGHRA and CDR2 YSYEKL.

The V call is TRBV2, the J call TRBJ2-1, with 10 positions matching TRBD2. The CDR3 contains 15 residues. J was trimmed by 4 bases and V by 9 bases; bases with no gene match: 9. Germline assignment: CDR1 SNHLY and CDR2 FYNNEI. CDR3 in amino acids: CARSSGSITYNEQFF. CDR3 coding DNA: TGTGCCAGATCTAGCGGGAGTATTACGTACAATGAGCAGTTCTTC.

The chain joins TRBV4-2 to TRBJ2-1, with 12 bases lining up with TRBD2. The CDR3 has 14 residues. Trimming at V came to 4 bases and at J to 7 bases, leaving 2 bases not matched to a gene. The germline gives CDR1 LGHNA, CDR2 YNFKEQ. The CDR3 DNA reads as TGTGCCAGCAGCCTAGGGACTAGCGGGAATGAGCAGTTCTTC. It is translated as CASSLGTSGNEQFF.

This chain joins TRBV7-9 and TRBJ2-5; TRBD1 agrees at 7 bases. Germline V lookup: CDR1 SEHNR, CDR2 FQNEAQ (reference sequence). Trimming at V came to 4 bases and at J to 7 bases, leaving 9 bases not matched to a gene. The CDR3 runs 14 residues. CDR3 in DNA: TGTGCCAGCAGCTCGTGGGACAGTTCGGGGACCCAGTACTTC. Its protein is CASSSWDSSGTQYF.

V gene TRBV4-3 combines with J gene TRBJ2-3; TRBD2 matches at 8 bases. Per the germline V gene, CDR1 is LGHNA and CDR2 is YSLEER. The junction had 2 bases not matched to a gene; V was cut back by 4 bases and J by 2 bases. There are 14 residues in the CDR3. The CDR3: CASSLSGNTDTQYF. The CDR3 DNA reads TGCGCCAGCAGCCTTAGCGGGAACACAGATACGCAGTATTTT.

The genes are TRBV7-8 and TRBJ2-3; maybe TRBD2 (5 bases). The CDR3 length is 14 residues. The germline V gene has CDR1 SGHVS and CDR2 FQNEAQ. V was clipped by 5 bases and J by 6 bases, with 15 bases between them. The CDR3 sequence: CASSPLLGSDTQYF. The CDR3 coding sequence is TGTGCCAGCAGCCCCCTCCTAGGGAGCGATACGCAGTATTTT.

CDR3 amino acids: CASSSSPGTVARGAFF. In DNA, the CDR3 is TGTGCCAGCAGTTCTAGTCCCGGGACAGTGGCAAGGGGAGCTTTCTTT. The V and J genes are TRBV6-5 and TRBJ1-1, with TRBD1 identical over 7 bases. This CDR3 region has 16 residues. In germline, CDR1 is MNHEY, CDR2 SVGAGI. Trimming at V came to 4 bases and at J to 10 bases, leaving 18 bases not matched to a gene.

The rearrangement uses TRBV19 and TRBJ1-5; TRBD1 is a possible D gene (6 bases). Germline values: CDR1 LNHDA, CDR2 SQIVND (reference sequence). The CDR3 spans 13 residues. Trimming pared 5 bases from V and 6 bases from J, leaving 11 bases between. CDR3: CASSQAGAQPQHF. For the CDR3, the DNA is TGTGCCAGTAGTCAGGCGGGGGCTCAGCCCCAGCATTTT. The full variable domain, its missing parts supplied by reference TRBV19 and TRBJ1-5, is DGGITQSPKYLFRKEGQNVTLSCEQNLNHDAMYWYRQDPGQGLRLIYYSQIVNDFQKGDIAEGYSVSREKKESFPLTVTSAQKNPTAFYLCASSQAGAQPQHFGDGTRLSIL.

CDR3 region: CASRLGQGRFARGTDTQYF. The CDR3 DNA sequence: TGTGCCAGCAGACTAGGTCAGGGGAGATTCGCGCGGGGCACAGATACGCAGTATTTT. The V call is TRBV11-3, the J call TRBJ2-3; a weak D match, TRBD1 (6 bases). Germline V lookup: CDR1 SGHNT, CDR2 YENEEA. Trimming took off 6 bases at V and 1 base at J, with 26 bases between the two ends. The CDR3 covers 19 residues.

V and J are TRBV28 and TRBJ1-6, with 7 nucleotides matching TRBD1. This CDR3 spans 16 amino acids. The V gene end was trimmed by 2 bases and the J gene end by 3 bases; junction bases not matched to a gene: 4. The germline gives CDR1 MDHEN, CDR2 SYDVKM. Here the CDR3 reads CASSLAGTDYNSPLHF. The CDR3, as DNA: TGTGCCAGCAGTTTAGCGGGGACAGACTATAATTCACCCCTCCACTTT.

As DNA, the CDR3 is TGCGCCAGCAGCTTTTTCGGCAGGGCGGACATTACAACCACCGGGGAGCTGTTTTTT. Protein product: CASSFFGRADITTTGELFF. V gene TRBV5-1 combines with J gene TRBJ2-2; D might be TRBD1 (5 bases). This CDR3 is 19 amino acids long. V lost 2 bases and J 4 bases, leaving 24 bases between the germline ends. Germline V gene sequence: CDR1 SGHRS, CDR2 YFSETQ.

V is TRBV11-2 and J is TRBJ1-5; the D gene is possibly TRBD1 (5 bases). This CDR3 is built from 15 residues. The germline V gene has CDR1 SGHAT and CDR2 FQNNGV. Trimming left V 0 bases short and J 1 base short, with 7 bases between. DNA of the CDR3: TGTGCCAGCAGCTTAGATTACAGGAGCAATCAGCCCCAGCATTTT. Its protein is CASSLDYRSNQPQHF. The entire variable domain, with the rest obtained from reference TRBV11-2 and TRBJ1-5, is as follows: EAGVAQSPRYKIIEKRQSVAFWCNPISGHATLYWYQQILGQGPKLLIQFQNNGVVDDSQLPKDRFSAERLKGVDSTLKIQPAKLEDSAVYLCASSLDYRSNQPQHFGDGTRLSIL.

The rearrangement joins TRBV6-5 to TRBJ1-1, with D uncertain. V lost 7 bases and J lost 11, with 17 bases in between. This CDR3 region has 12 residues. Per germline, CDR1 MNHEY and CDR2 SVGAGI. CDR3: CASTASSGEAFF. The CDR3 DNA reads TGTGCCAGCACCGCCTCCAGCGGGGAGGCTTTCTTT.

CDR3 DNA: TGTGCCAGCAGCGTTACAGGGGCGGTCGGGGAGCTGTTTTTT. This translates into CASSVTGAVGELFF. This chain uses TRBV9 with TRBJ2-2; 7 nucleotides agree with TRBD1. Per germline, CDR1 SGDLS and CDR2 YYNGEE. Germline trimming cut 2 bases from V and 7 bases from J; bases unmatched to any gene: 5. The CDR3 is 14 amino acids.

This clone was counted between two and nine times. The chain has TRBV9 and TRBJ1-4; maybe TRBD1 (5 bases). The germline V gene has CDR1 SGDLS and CDR2 YYNGEE. V shed 3 bases and J shed 4 bases, with 16 bases lying between them. The CDR3 totals 16 residues. In DNA, the CDR3 is TGTGCCAGCAGCGCCCTTGGGGGGTACAGTAATGAAAAACTGTTTTTT. It specifies CASSALGGYSNEKLFF.

This clone was seen more than once but under ten times. The CDR3 sequence: CASSVGVSGTGSMNTEAFF. The CDR3 coding sequence is TGTGCCAGCAGCGTAGGCGTATCTGGGACAGGGAGTATGAACACTGAAGCTTTCTTT. The genes are TRBV9 and TRBJ1-1, with 9 nucleotides matching TRBD1. The germline CDR1 and CDR2 sequences are SGDLS and YYNGEE. CDR3 size: 19 residues. J was trimmed by 0 bases and V by 0 bases; bases with no gene match: 12.

V is TRBV6-1 and J is TRBJ1-5; D unclear. V was cut by 3 bases and J by 6 bases, with 9 bases left in between. The germline CDR1 and CDR2 sequences are MNHNS and SASEGT. The CDR3 consists of 13 residues. This CDR3 reads CASSEFAVQPQHF. CDR3 nucleotide sequence: TGTGCCAGCAGTGAGTTTGCAGTTCAGCCCCAGCATTTT.